The sequence of this TCR beta chain was determined in a study of response to subunit inactivated influenza vaccine. Study-level results: The authors proposed limited new T cell recruitment per seasonal influenza vaccination.

MiXCR, applied by TCRdb to the RT-PCR reads, yields one record per CDR3 protein. Among roughly 700,000 distinct CDR3 sequences listed, approximately 15% were seen once. The CDR3 spans 12 residues. The V and J ends lost 0 bases and 7 bases respectively, with 4 bases between them. Germline assignment: CDR1 ENHRY and CDR2 SYGVKD. Details on this clonotype: Its antigen remains unidentified.

This sample comprised PBMCs from blood, obtained 14 days before vaccination. The receptor's source is a man in his forties or fifties who received an inactivated influenza vaccine. This chain uses TRBV10-3 with TRBJ2-1; D unclear. As DNA, the CDR3 is TGTGCCATCAGTGAGTCAAGTAATGAGCAGTTCTTC. Residues: CAISESSNEQFF.